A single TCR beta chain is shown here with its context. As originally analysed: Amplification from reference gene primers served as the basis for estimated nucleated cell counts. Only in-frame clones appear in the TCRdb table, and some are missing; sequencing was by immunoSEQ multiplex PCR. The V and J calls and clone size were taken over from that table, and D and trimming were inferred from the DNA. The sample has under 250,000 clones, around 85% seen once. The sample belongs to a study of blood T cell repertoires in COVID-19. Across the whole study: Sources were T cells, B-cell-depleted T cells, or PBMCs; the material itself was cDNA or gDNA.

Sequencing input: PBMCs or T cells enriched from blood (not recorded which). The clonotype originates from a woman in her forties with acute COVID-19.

The CDR3 nucleotides are TGCAGCGTTCCAACGACTAGCGGGAGTCTTGTGGAGACCCAGTACTTC. As protein: CSVPTTSGSLVETQYF. The genes are TRBV29-1 and TRBJ2-5, with TRBD2 matching 12 bases. Germline-derived CDR1 and CDR2 are SQVTM and ANQGSEA. J was trimmed by 5 bases and V by 5 bases; bases with no gene match: 12. This CDR3 region has 16 residues.